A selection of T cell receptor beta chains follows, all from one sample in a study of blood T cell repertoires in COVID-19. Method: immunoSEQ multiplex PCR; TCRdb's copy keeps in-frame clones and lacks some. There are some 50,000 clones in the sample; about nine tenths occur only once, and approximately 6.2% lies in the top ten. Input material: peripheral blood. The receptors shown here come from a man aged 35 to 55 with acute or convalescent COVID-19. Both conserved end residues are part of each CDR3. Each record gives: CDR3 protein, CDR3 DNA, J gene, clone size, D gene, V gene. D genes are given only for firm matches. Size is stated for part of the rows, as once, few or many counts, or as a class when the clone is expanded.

CDR3 protein: CSVRPLATDSHTDTQYF
CDR3 DNA: TGCAGCGTCCGACCGCTCGCCACTGACTCCCACACAGATACGCAGTATTTT
J gene: TRBJ2-3
clone size: .
D gene: .
V gene: TRBV29-1

CDR3 protein: CASSQGPGYEKLFF
CDR3 DNA: TGTGCCAGCAGCCAGGGCCCTGGATATGAAAAACTGTTTTTT
J gene: TRBJ1-4
clone size: once
D gene: .
V gene: TRBV5-6

CDR3 protein: CASSFQPGSPLHF
CDR3 DNA: TGTGCCAGCAGCTTCCAACCGGGGTCACCCCTCCACTTT
J gene: TRBJ1-6
clone size: once
D gene: .
V gene: TRBV11-2

CDR3 protein: CASSPLPGLAGYEQYF
CDR3 DNA: TGTGCCAGCAGCCCCCTTCCGGGACTAGCGGGCTACGAGCAGTACTTC
J gene: TRBJ2-7
clone size: .
D gene: TRBD2
V gene: TRBV9

CDR3 protein: CASSLGQFQETQYF
CDR3 DNA: TGCGCCAGCAGCTTAGGACAGTTCCAAGAGACCCAGTACTTC
J gene: TRBJ2-5
clone size: .
D gene: .
V gene: TRBV5-1

CDR3 protein: CASSLREGREARYEQYF
CDR3 DNA: TGTGCCAGCAGCTTACGAGAGGGGCGGGAGGCCAGATACGAGCAGTACTTC
J gene: TRBJ2-7
clone size: .
D gene: TRBD2
V gene: TRBV7-8

CDR3 protein: CASSPDGGVYYGYTF
CDR3 DNA: TGTGCCAGCAGCCCCGATGGGGGGGTGTACTATGGCTACACCTTC
J gene: TRBJ1-2
clone size: .
D gene: .
V gene: TRBV9

CDR3 protein: CASSLGREAPQHF
CDR3 DNA: TGTGCCAGCAGCTTAGGGAGGGAGGCGCCCCAGCATTTT
J gene: TRBJ1-5
clone size: few
D gene: .
V gene: TRBV11-2

CDR3 protein: CASSPQREYGEQFF
CDR3 DNA: TGTGCCAGCAGCCCCCAGCGGGAGTACGGTGAGCAGTTCTTC
J gene: TRBJ2-1
clone size: .
D gene: TRBD2
V gene: TRBV7-3

CDR3 protein: CASSLGPSGTTDTQYF
CDR3 DNA: TGTGCCAGCAGCTTAGGTCCTAGCGGGACCACAGATACGCAGTATTTT
J gene: TRBJ2-3
clone size: .
D gene: TRBD2
V gene: TRBV7-6

CDR3 protein: CASSQVLARGYNEQFF
CDR3 DNA: TGTGCCAGCAGCCAAGTTCTAGCGCGGGGTTACAATGAGCAGTTCTTC
J gene: TRBJ2-1
clone size: .
D gene: .
V gene: TRBV3-1/TRBV3-2

CDR3 protein: CASSSIGKQYF
CDR3 DNA: TGCGCCAGCAGCTCTATCGGTAAGCAGTACTTC
J gene: TRBJ2-7
clone size: .
D gene: .
V gene: TRBV5-1

CDR3 protein: CASSPGPTGEQYF
CDR3 DNA: TGCGCCAGCAGCCCGGGACCGACAGGGGAGCAGTACTTC
J gene: TRBJ2-7
clone size: once
D gene: TRBD1
V gene: TRBV5-1

CDR3 protein: CASSIDRGYSPLHF
CDR3 DNA: TGTGCCAGTAGTATAGACAGGGGATATTCACCCCTCCACTTT
J gene: TRBJ1-6
clone size: once
D gene: .
V gene: TRBV19

CDR3 protein: CASSQLSTGDLGYTF
CDR3 DNA: TGTGCCAGCAGCCAACTCTCGACAGGGGATCTTGGCTACACCTTC
J gene: TRBJ1-2
clone size: once
D gene: TRBD1
V gene: TRBV4-2

CDR3 protein: CASSLDSSRNEQFF
CDR3 DNA: TGCGCCAGCAGCTTGGATTCTAGCAGGAATGAGCAGTTCTTC
J gene: TRBJ2-1
clone size: .
D gene: .
V gene: TRBV5-1

CDR3 protein: CASSISGTEGNTIYF
CDR3 DNA: TGTGCCAGCAGTATTTCCGGGACAGAAGGAAACACCATATATTTT
J gene: TRBJ1-3
clone size: once
D gene: TRBD1
V gene: TRBV6-5

CDR3 protein: CASSLEWSTGLAGSAGGGELFF
CDR3 DNA: TGCGCCAGCAGCTTGGAATGGTCAACCGGACTAGCGGGCTCCGCCGGGGGCGGGGAGCTGTTTTTT
J gene: TRBJ2-2
clone size: .
D gene: TRBD2
V gene: TRBV5-1

CDR3 protein: CASSLGLGTDTNTEAFF
CDR3 DNA: TGTGCCAGCAGCTTAGGGCTGGGGACAGACACGAACACTGAAGCTTTCTTT
J gene: TRBJ1-1
clone size: .
D gene: TRBD1
V gene: TRBV11-2

CDR3 protein: CASSFWDKQETQYF
CDR3 DNA: TGTGCCAGCAGCTTTTGGGACAAACAAGAGACCCAGTACTTC
J gene: TRBJ2-5
clone size: .
D gene: .
V gene: TRBV5-5

CDR3 protein: CASRPSGTAVYEQYF
CDR3 DNA: TGCGCCAGCAGACCTAGCGGGACTGCAGTCTACGAGCAGTACTTC
J gene: TRBJ2-7
clone size: .
D gene: TRBD2
V gene: TRBV5-1

CDR3 protein: CAIKPLAGESTDTQYF
CDR3 DNA: TGTGCCATCAAGCCTTTAGCGGGAGAGAGCACAGATACGCAGTATTTT
J gene: TRBJ2-3
clone size: few
D gene: TRBD2
V gene: TRBV10-3